What follows are 2 T cell receptor beta chains derived from one specimen sequenced in a study of PD-1 blockade in classical Hodgkin lymphoma. No patient escaped relapse after autologous stem cell transplantation, and brentuximab vedotin exposure varied. Clones were sequenced by immunoSEQ multiplex PCR, and TCRdb holds only the in-frame ones, with some missing. The repertoire holds about 58,000 clones, less than 95% seen once, with about 10% in the top ten. Material: peripheral blood mononuclear cells (PBMCs), obtained before the second cycle of nivolumab. These receptors were taken from a human donor with classical Hodgkin lymphoma.

This chain uses TRBV6-4 with TRBJ2-1; 8 nucleotides match TRBD1. Germline V CDR1 and CDR2: MRHNA, SNTAGT. The CDR3 consists of 16 residues. With V trimmed by 3 bases and J by 4 bases, 8 bases remained unmatched. CDR3 nucleotides: TGTGCCAGCAGTGATTTACAGGGGGGTGGGTACAATGAGCAGTTCTTC. It specifies CASSDLQGGGYNEQFF.

The chain is built from TRBV5-1 and TRBJ2-5; D is ambiguous. From germline, CDR1 is SGHRS and CDR2 YFSETQ. The V and J ends lost 4 bases and 0 bases respectively, with 13 bases between them. This CDR3 region has 15 residues. The CDR3 here is CASSPSGRDQETQYF. CDR3 sequence (DNA): TGCGCCAGCAGCCCTTCTGGGCGCGACCAAGAGACCCAGTACTTC.